The T cell receptor beta chain under discussion was sequenced for a study of CD8 T cells in Susac syndrome. The CDR3 loop spans 13 amino acids. V lost 5 bases to trimming and J lost 4 bases, with 11 bases between them. CDR1 PRHDT and CDR2 FYEKMQ come from the germline V gene (reference sequence). It was with random hexamers that roughly 0.45 to 1 ug RNA was reverse transcribed. MiXCR was run by TCRdb on the immunoSEQ multiplex PCR reads, yielding one entry per CDR3 protein. The profile shows 180,000 or so distinct CDR3 sequences, about 94% of them singletons. V usage is TRBV13 and J usage is TRBJ2-5, with D hard to call. The sequence came from a human donor in good health. The sample comprised CD4+ T cells from PBMCs. The CDR3 DNA sequence: TGTGCCAGCAGCCGACGGACCCCAGAGACCCAGTACTTC. This translates into CASSRRTPETQYF.